The 30 T cell receptor beta chains given below trace back to one sample, sequenced in a study of blood T cells in healthy people across ages. A second about 7 to 12 cycle PCR used barcoded and J-beta primers. TCRdb re-analysed the 5' RACE reads in MiXCR, keeping a single row per CDR3 protein. Of fewer than 900,000 distinct CDR3 sequences listed, roughly 44% were seen once; the top ten hold 20% to 25%. Sequencing used blood. The receptors come from a woman aged 55-69 years in good health.

In DNA form, the CDR3 reads TGTGCCACCAGTGACCGGGCCCTAGGAAGGGATACGCAGTATTTT. It encodes CATSDRALGRDTQYF. This chain connects TRBV24-1 to TRBJ2-3; D gene uncertain. CDR1 and CDR2 from the germline V gene are KGHDR and SFDVKD. The V end lost 4 bases, the J end lost 6 bases, and 16 bases lay between the germline ends. The CDR3 runs to 15 residues.

This clonotype was recorded at least ten times. This chain joins TRBV7-2 and TRBJ2-5; TRBD1 matches at 8 bases. This CDR3 is 13 amino acids long. Germline V gene lookup returns CDR1 SGHTA and CDR2 FQGNSA. V trimming: 5 bases; J trimming: 11 bases; junction bases outside the gene matches: 10. The CDR3 reads CASSVDRGNEQYF. CDR3 bases: TGTGCCAGCAGCGTCGACAGGGGAAATGAGCAGTACTTC.

This clonotype appeared once. The V call is TRBV6-1, the J call TRBJ1-1; D perhaps matches TRBD1 (6 bases). Germline V lookup: CDR1 MNHNS, CDR2 SASEGT. The CDR3 runs 16 residues. Trimming removed 6 bases from V and 0 bases from J, with 17 bases in between. The CDR3, as DNA: TGTGCCAGCAGGAACAGGGCGAACGCTCTGAACACTGAAGCTTTCTTT. Amino acids: CASRNRANALNTEAFF.

As to this clonotype: At one end, the junction sequence differs from germline, possibly due to a read error. CDR3 sequence: CAGSPPPYTGFQETQYF. The CDR3 region has the DNA TGTGCCGGCAGCCCCCCCCCTTATACAGGGTTCCAAGAGACCCAGTACTTC. This sequence joins TRBV27 and TRBJ2-5; possibly TRBD1 for D (6 bases). The CDR3 runs to 17 residues. Germline values: CDR1 MNHEY, CDR2 SMNVEV (reference sequence).

The V and J genes are TRBV28 and TRBJ2-7; TRBD2 aligns across 11 bases. The length of the CDR3 is 14 residues. V lost 6 bases to trimming and J lost 7 bases; unmatched junction nucleotides: 8. The germline CDR1 and CDR2 sequences are MDHEN and SYDVKM. The CDR3: CASRLAGGYNEQYF. The DNA of the CDR3 is TGTGCCAGCAGGCTAGCGGGAGGATACAATGAGCAGTACTTC.

J is TRBJ1-2 and V is TRBV7-9, with D possibly being TRBD1 (5 bases). The germline V gene encodes CDR1 SEHNR and CDR2 FQNEAQ (reference sequence). CDR3 size: 12 residues. V was pared by 3 bases and J by 8 bases, with 10 bases between. For the CDR3, the DNA is TGTGCCAGCAGCTTCGGGGGGGACGGCTACACCTTC. This translates into CASSFGGDGYTF.

This chain links TRBV27 with TRBJ2-1; 11 bases are shared with TRBD2. The germline V gene encodes CDR1 MNHEY and CDR2 SMNVEV (reference sequence). The CDR3 covers 15 residues. V gave up 2 bases and J gave up 10 bases; unmatched junction bases: 7. CDR3 loop: CASSLRLAGLGEQFF. The CDR3 nucleotides are TGTGCCAGCAGTTTAAGACTAGCGGGATTGGGGGAGCAGTTCTTC.

This rearrangement joins TRBV11-2 to TRBJ2-1; 8 bases are shared with TRBD2. Germline V lookup: CDR1 SGHAT, CDR2 FQNNGV. V shed 5 bases and J 12 bases; nucleotides not matched to a gene: 15. This CDR3 has 15 amino acids. Here the CDR3 reads CASSAPLRGDKWQFF. CDR3 bases: TGTGCCAGCAGCGCACCGCTGCGGGGGGATAAGTGGCAGTTCTTC.

The chain employs TRBV20-1 and TRBJ1-4; D is unresolved. The ends were cut back, 0 bases at V and 5 bases at J, with 13 bases in the middle. The CDR3 is made up of 15 amino acids. The germline gives CDR1 DFQATT, CDR2 SNEGSKA (reference sequence). The CDR3 coding sequence is TGCAGTGCTAGAGATCCTGGTAGGGAGAATGAAAAACTGTTTTTT. It is translated as CSARDPGRENEKLFF.

The chain has TRBV14 and TRBJ1-2; D gene uncertain. V was trimmed by 1 base and J by 0 bases, leaving 12 bases between them. The CDR3 loop spans 16 amino acids. From germline, CDR1 is SGHDN and CDR2 FVKESK. The CDR3 spells CASSQGAGLANYGYTF. The CDR3 DNA is TGTGCCAGCAGCCAAGGGGCTGGGCTGGCTAACTATGGCTACACCTTC. Based on the CDR3 plus reference TRBV14 and TRBJ1-2, the full variable domain is EAGVTQFPSHSVIEKGQTVTLRCDPISGHDNLYWYRRVMGKEIKFLLHFVKESKQDESGMPNNRFLAERTGGTYSTLKVQPAELEDSGVYFCASSQGAGLANYGYTFGSGTRLTVV.

The chain carries TRBV5-1 and TRBJ2-7; D possibly uses TRBD1 or TRBD2 (6 bases each). The CDR3 contains 17 residues. V was clipped by 2 bases and J by 3 bases, with 21 bases between them. Germline V gene sequence: CDR1 SGHRS, CDR2 YFSETQ. DNA for the CDR3: TGCGCCAGCAGCTTTGTATCAGGGGTAGCGGATAACTACGAGCAGTACTTC. It is translated as CASSFVSGVADNYEQYF.

The chain employs TRBV6-2 or TRBV6-3 and TRBJ2-1, with D possibly matching TRBD1 (5 bases). CDR3 length: 13 residues. Germline CDR1 MNHEY, CDR2 SVGEGT. Deletions cut 4 bases from V and 4 bases from J, with 8 bases between. As DNA, the CDR3 is TGTGCCAGCAGTTGGGGCGGATACAATGAGCAGTTCTTC. Its translation is CASSWGGYNEQFF.

Points on this clonotype: This may come from a read error, since a much larger clone is one base off. This chain uses TRBV4-1 with TRBJ2-5; 8 bases are a match to TRBD2. CDR3 length equals 16 residues. V was clipped by 4 bases and J by 11 bases; unmatched bases: 18. CDR1 MGHRA and CDR2 YSYEKL come from the germline V gene. CDR3 in amino acids: CASSLETSASYNEQYF. The CDR3, as DNA: TGCGCCAGCAGCCTTGAGACTAGCGCATCCTACAATGAGCAGTACTTC.

A few counts support this clonotype. V and J are TRBV20-1 and TRBJ2-5, with a tentative D call TRBD1 (5 bases). The DNA end is more similar to TRBJ2-7, so the J call may be wrong. CDR1 is DFQATT, CDR2 SNEGSKA, per germline (reference sequence). This CDR3 has 12 amino acids. CDR3 bases: TGCAGTGCCGCAAGCGACAGTTACGAGCAGTACTTC. It translates to CSAASDSYEQYF.

The V gene is TRBV12-3 or TRBV12-4, the J gene TRBJ1-2; 8 bases are a match to TRBD1. The CDR3 consists of 16 residues. V trimming: 3 bases; J trimming: 5 bases; junction bases outside the gene matches: 11. The CDR3 nucleotides are TGTGCCAGCAGTTTCGGGGAATACAGGGGGATGTATGGCTACACCTTC. Its protein product is CASSFGEYRGMYGYTF.

The V call is TRBV6-4, the J call TRBJ2-5; 8 bases are a match to TRBD1. The assigned J gene may be wrong: the sequence end matches TRBJ2-7 better. CDR3 length equals 13 residues. Germline V gene sequence: CDR1 MRHNA, CDR2 SNTAGT. This chain's CDR3 is CASSTGQGSEQYF. Here the CDR3 DNA reads TGTGCCAGCAGTACCGGACAGGGTTCCGAGCAGTACTTC.

This clonotype has ten or more counts. The gene calls are TRBV10-3 and TRBJ1-2, with D unclear. CDR3 length: 13 residues. The germline V gene has CDR1 ENHRY and CDR2 SYGVKD. Trimming took off 2 bases at V and 5 bases at J, with 9 bases between the two ends. DNA of the CDR3: TGTGCCATCAGTGAGGTGGCAGGATATGGCTACACCTTC. This translates into CAISEVAGYGYTF.

The chain couples TRBV29-1 to TRBJ2-1; 7 nucleotides agree with TRBD1. CDR3 length: 14 residues. J gave up 10 bases and V 6 bases, and 15 bases lay outside the gene matches. CDR1 is SQVTM and CDR2 is ANQGSEA in the germline V gene. CDR3: CSVPKDREEGEQFF. CDR3 in DNA: TGCAGCGTGCCAAAAGACAGGGAAGAAGGCGAGCAGTTCTTC.

The V and J genes are TRBV18 and TRBJ1-1; no definite D call. Between the trimmed V and J ends, which lost 0 bases and 7 bases, there was a span of 6 bases. This CDR3 is built from 12 residues. The germline CDR1 and CDR2 sequences are KGHSH and LQKENI. CDR3 in amino acids: CASSPPTHEAFF. The CDR3 DNA is TGTGCCAGCTCACCACCTACACATGAAGCTTTCTTT.

This chain links TRBV5-1 with TRBJ2-3, with TRBD1 matching over 7 bases. Trimming took 4 bases from V and 2 from J; bases not matched to a gene: 7. Germline V gene lookup returns CDR1 SGHRS and CDR2 YFSETQ. The CDR3 spans 15 residues. The CDR3 loop is CASSTQGEITDTQYF. DNA of the CDR3: TGCGCCAGCAGCACGCAGGGGGAAATCACAGATACGCAGTATTTT.

The CDR3 nucleotides read TGTGCCAGCAGCCCGGACAGGGGTTGGGGCACTGAAGCTTTCTTT. Amino acid sequence: CASSPDRGWGTEAFF. This chain uses TRBV7-2 with TRBJ1-1; TRBD1 agrees at 9 bases. The CDR3 is 15 residues long. After removal of 5 bases from V and 4 bases from J, the junction contained 8 bases not matched to a gene. Germline V gene lookup returns CDR1 SGHTA and CDR2 FQGNSA.

The rearrangement joins TRBV20-1 to TRBJ2-3; D is possibly TRBD1 (5 bases). With 5 bases removed from V and 7 bases from J, the gap between germline ends came to 10 bases. The CDR3 totals 11 residues. Germline V gene data show CDR1 as DFQATT and CDR2 as SNEGSKA (reference sequence). CDR3 residues: CSARRQNTQYF. The CDR3 DNA is TGCAGTGCTCGTCGACAGAATACGCAGTATTTT.

This rearrangement joins TRBV5-5 to TRBJ2-7, with TRBD1 as a possible D gene (5 bases). Germline V gene data show CDR1 as SGHKS and CDR2 as YYEKEE (reference sequence). The CDR3 is 16 residues long. V was pared by 5 bases and J by 12 bases, with 30 bases between. The CDR3, as DNA: TGTGCCAGCAGTTTACGGACACGGACAACACAAGAGACCCTGTACTTC. This translates into CASSLRTRTTQETLYF.

This clonotype has a count of ten or more. The rearrangement links TRBV12-3 or TRBV12-4 to TRBJ2-3; 9 bases match TRBD2. V was clipped by 6 bases and J by 5 bases; unmatched bases: 12. The CDR3 has 16 residues. Written as DNA, the CDR3 is TGTGCCAGCAGACTTAGGGTAGCGGGGGCGGGAGATACGCAGTATTTT. It encodes CASRLRVAGAGDTQYF.

This clonotype is medium-sized by share. The chain couples TRBV29-1 to TRBJ2-5; a possible D gene is TRBD1 (5 bases). Germline assignment: CDR1 SQVTM and CDR2 ANQGSEA. The CDR3 is made up of 13 amino acids. The V and J ends lost 7 bases and 1 base respectively, with 13 bases between them. CDR3 sequence: CSATRQGQETQYF. Written as DNA, the CDR3 is TGCAGCGCCACCCGGCAGGGCCAAGAGACCCAGTACTTC.

V and J are TRBV6-1 and TRBJ2-1, with 10 bases that match TRBD2. The CDR3 has 15 residues. Germline CDR1 reads MNHNS; CDR2 reads SASEGT. V lost 6 bases and J lost 5; bases outside the gene matches: 7. The CDR3 DNA follows: TGTGCCAGCAGAATAGCGGGGGGAGCCAACAATGAGCAGTTCTTC. Protein product: CASRIAGGANNEQFF.

The sample holds many counts of this clonotype. The J gene is TRBJ1-2, the V gene TRBV9, with D unresolved. The CDR3 has 12 amino acids. The V end lost 0 bases, the J end lost 4 bases, and 4 bases lay between the germline ends. CDR1 is SGDLS, CDR2 YYNGEE, per germline. The CDR3 protein is CASSVDGYGYTF. The CDR3 DNA reads TGTGCCAGCAGCGTAGACGGCTATGGCTACACCTTC.

CDR3 nucleotides: TGTGCCAGCAGTCCAGGAGTTTATTCAGATACGCAGTATTTT. This translates into CASSPGVYSDTQYF. The genes are TRBV7-9 and TRBJ2-3, with D unclear. Germline V CDR1 and CDR2: SEHNR, FQNEAQ (reference sequence). CDR3 size: 14 residues. V lost 6 bases and J lost 4, with 14 bases in between.

J is TRBJ2-3 and V is TRBV12-3 or TRBV12-4; D is ambiguous. Trimming left V 8 bases short and J 7 bases short, with 19 bases between. This CDR3 contains 14 residues. The CDR3: CASSLAVPTNTQYF. The CDR3 region has the DNA TGTGCCAGCTCTCTGGCGGTCCCGACAAATACGCAGTATTTT.

This clonotype was detected a few times. This chain uses TRBV6-1 with TRBJ1-1, with 9 bases lining up with TRBD1. V shed 8 bases, J shed 0 bases, and the junction held 19 bases outside the gene matches. There are 19 residues in the CDR3. Per the germline V gene, CDR1 is MNHNS and CDR2 is SASEGT. Here the CDR3 reads CASAVTLTGGSSMNTEAFF. Written as DNA, the CDR3 is TGTGCCAGCGCAGTCACACTCACAGGGGGCAGCTCCATGAACACTGAAGCTTTCTTT.